This entry describes one T cell receptor beta chain. This clone's antigen is unknown. Base-call qualities are not available, and no considerably larger clone is one nucleotide away. Synthetic TCR analog templates were spiked into each PCR to estimate absolute template abundance from read counts. The immunoSEQ assay was used to amplify TCRbeta CDR3 regions from genomic DNA with bias-controlled V and J gene primers. Rearranged TCRbeta segments were sequenced at approximately 20X coverage. Concerning the study's data processing: Clustering was used to correct sequencing errors, and CDR3s were annotated against IMGT so that V, D and J genes could be assigned. Downstream analyses used only productive TCRbeta rearrangements and left out out-of-frame or stop-codon sequences. Clonality was calculated as one minus the Shannon entropy normalized by the log of the number of unique productive sequences. Clones differing between time points or between blood and tumor were identified by Fisher's exact test with Benjamini-Hochberg correction at adjusted p below 0.01. The clones in this table, taken by TCRdb from immuneACCESS, are in-frame only. Not every clone is retained; where verified, under half of the shortfall comes from an unresolved V gene, and the cause of the rest is unknown. V and J calls plus clone size are reproduced from that table; the DNA served to infer D and trimming. This sample lists 50,000 or so clones; about 80% were detected once. Roughly 1.3% of the sample lies in the top ten.

Counted from cysteine to phenylalanine, this CDR3 has 14 amino acids. Only the CDR3 part of the read is kept: 42 bases, read in frame from the first base. The junction carries 10 bases between V and J, which are trimmed by 5 bases and 0 bases respectively. Taken from the germline V gene, the CDR1 and CDR2 loops are MNHEY and SVGAGI. Explained via the paper, the time point label denotes: pretreatment peripheral blood. A total of under 35 patients with locally advanced or metastatic urothelial carcinoma, treated at Memorial Sloan Kettering on a trial protocol, made up the cohort. Peripheral blood mononuclear cells were collected pretreatment and during treatment, with between 1 and 8 total time points obtained per patient. The Qiagen DNeasy Blood extraction kit was used to purify genomic DNA from total PBMCs and tumor samples. PBMCs were collected pretreatment and during treatment and were isolated and stored as previously described.

These data come from a study of PD-L1 blockade in urothelial cancer (dated by TCRdb to the late 2010s). As for the study more broadly: Every patient began therapy in 2014 and was given atezolizumab 1,200 mg intravenously every 3 weeks. Durable clinical benefit was achieved by nine patients and was not achieved by 20 patients. Blood samples gave a median of about 150,000 T cells and approximately 80,000 unique TCRs, with a median clonality of around 0.074. An exploratory multi-omic analysis was conducted of the somatic, immune and clinical correlates of response to PD-L1 blockade with atezolizumab in urothelial cancer. Blood samples were analyzed at 3 weeks after treatment start (second dose) and at 6 weeks after treatment start. Pretreatment blood TCR-seq was available for about 27 patients, at least one posttreatment blood collection was obtained for around 25 patients, and tumor TCR-seq was available for around 25 patients. An ECOG performance status of 0 or 1 was recorded for the patients, and 0 to 3 prior chemotherapy regimens had been received by the patients. Whole exome sequencing and RNA sequencing of pretreatment tumors were performed alongside TCR sequencing in the same patients. Pretreatment tumor samples, along with matched peripheral blood serially collected before and after atezolizumab treatment, were subjected to TCR sequencing. About 85% of the 29 patients were identified as males with urothelial cancer of bladder origin, and a prior smoking history was reported by 18 of 29 patients. Durable clinical benefit was defined as progression-free survival longer than 6 months, and TCR features were also tested against progression-free and overall survival. Summary of the overall study and its limitations: Because the sample size was small (n of about 30) and many exploratory analyses were performed, the results are intended to be hypothesis-generating. Among patients with durable benefit, tumor-associated TCR clones showed greater expansion in peripheral blood 3 weeks after treatment started (n = 22, p = 0.022). A pretreatment peripheral blood TCR clonality below the median was linked to improved progression-free and overall survival.

Material: PBMCs, obtained around atezolizumab (anti-PD-L1) treatment. The rearrangement joined TRBV6-5 to TRBJ1-2; no confident D gene assignment can be made. The TCR comes from a man over 45 with urothelial cancer. CDR3 protein: CASSPLSSNYGYTF. The DNA is TGTGCCAGCAGTCCGTTGTCCTCTAACTATGGCTACACCTTC.